A selection of T cell receptor beta chains follows, all from one sample in a study of blood T cells in healthy people across ages. TCRdb used MiXCR to reprocess the 5' RACE reads, holding one entry per CDR3 protein. The table has around 780,000 distinct CDR3 sequences, under 30% seen once. The same sample was also studied in work on T cells of mothers and their children.

The sample comprised blood. Receptor source: a boy younger than 18 in good health. Both conserved end residues are part of each CDR3. The D gene is left open where the match is weak. Expanded clones are given a class, and other clones once, few, many or no size at all.

CDR3aa	CDR3nt	abundance	v_gene	d_gene	j_gene
CASSFTGLSNEQFF	TGTGCCAGCAGCTTCACGGGGTTGTCCAATGAGCAGTTCTTC	-	TRBV7-2	-	TRBJ2-1
CASSTPLAGGSDTQYF	TGTGCCAGCAGCACGCCCCTAGCGGGGGGATCAGATACGCAGTATTTT	few	TRBV7-3	TRBD2	TRBJ2-3
CSARGRTSGVNEQFF	TGCAGTGCTAGGGGACGGACTAGCGGGGTCAATGAGCAGTTCTTC	few	TRBV20-1	TRBD2	TRBJ2-1
CSARPRAGTFYEQYF	TGCAGTGCTAGACCGAGGGCCGGGACTTTCTACGAGCAGTACTTC	few	TRBV20-1	-	TRBJ2-7
CASRPDRGEQFF	TGTGCCAGCAGACCGGACAGGGGAGAGCAGTTCTTC	few	TRBV5-4	TRBD1	TRBJ2-1
CASSERMAGDLAKNTQYF	TGTGCCAGCAGTGAACGGATGGCCGGGGACTTAGCCAAAAACACTCAGTACTTC	few	TRBV6-1	-	TRBJ2-4
CASSPDNDYGYTF	TGTGCCAGCAGCCCGGACAATGACTATGGCTACACCTTC	many	TRBV7-6	-	TRBJ1-2
CASSTRTGSSYEQYF	TGTGCCAGCAGTACGAGGACAGGGAGTTCCTACGAGCAGTACTTC	-	TRBV28	TRBD1	TRBJ2-7
CASSLVSGGALNEQFF	TGTGCCAGCAGCTTAGTGAGCGGGGGGGCCTTAAATGAGCAGTTCTTC	-	TRBV7-2	TRBD2	TRBJ2-1
CASNPRPINIQYF	TGTGCCAGCAACCCCAGACCTATAAACATTCAGTACTTC	few	TRBV28	-	TRBJ2-4
CASSLGGTSGEETQYF	TGCGCCAGCAGCTTGGGCGGGACTAGCGGCGAAGAGACCCAGTACTTC	many	TRBV5-1	TRBD2	TRBJ2-5
CSARIGIQETQYF	TGCAGTGCTCGCATAGGGATACAAGAGACCCAGTACTTC	-	TRBV20-1	-	TRBJ2-5
CASSRDPPVFVAKNIQYF	TGTGCCAGCAGCCGGGACCCCCCGGTGTTTGTCGCCAAAAACATTCAGTACTTC	-	TRBV11-1	-	TRBJ2-4
CASFLGLAGEETQYF	TGCGCCAGCTTCCTCGGACTAGCGGGAGAAGAGACCCAGTACTTC	-	TRBV5-1	TRBD2	TRBJ2-5
CASNLGTVGDTQYF	TGTGCCAGCAACCTAGGGACAGTGGGGGATACGCAGTATTTT	few	TRBV28	TRBD1	TRBJ2-3
CASRMDSDLNTEAFF	TGTGCCAGCAGGATGGACAGTGACTTGAACACTGAAGCTTTCTTT	few	TRBV11-2	-	TRBJ1-1
CASSQTGSLFKNIQYF	TGTGCCAGCAGCCAAACAGGCAGCTTATTCAAAAACATTCAGTACTTC	few	TRBV3-1	-	TRBJ2-4